The 16 T cell receptor beta chains listed next were all sequenced from one sample in a study of T-cell memory formation after mild COVID-19. TCRdb re-analysed the 5' RACE reads in MiXCR, keeping a single row per CDR3 protein. The sample lists some 320,000 distinct CDR3 sequences; approximately 16% were seen once. The sequencing input was PBMCs or a T cell subset sorted from them (not recorded which). These receptors were collected from a man aged 18 to 29 who had mild COVID-19 (a few samples of this study predate the infection). Cell type and time point are not known.

This clonotype has at least ten counts. CDR3 loop: CASSSTGHHTDTQYF. The CDR3 DNA reads as TGTGCCAGCAGCTCGACGGGACACCACACAGATACGCAGTATTTT. The chain links TRBV11-2 to TRBJ2-3, with TRBD1 as a possible D gene (6 bases). Germline V gene lookup returns CDR1 SGHAT and CDR2 FQNNGV. The length of the CDR3 is 15 residues. Trimming pared 4 bases from V and 2 bases from J, leaving 13 bases between.

The rearrangement uses TRBV5-1 and TRBJ1-1; no clear D. This CDR3 is built from 14 residues. Deletions cut 0 bases from V and 4 bases from J, with 10 bases between. Germline CDR1 SGHRS, CDR2 YFSETQ. CDR3 nucleotides: TGCGCCAGCAGCTTGGGACCTGCGAGCACTGAAGCTTTCTTT. Protein sequence: CASSLGPASTEAFF.

The V gene is TRBV5-1, the J gene TRBJ1-6; D uncertain. The CDR3 consists of 15 residues. CDR1 is SGHRS, CDR2 YFSETQ, per germline. The V gene lost 0 bases and the J gene lost 5 bases, with 9 bases spanning the gap. The CDR3 loop is CASSLEFGNNSPLHF. The DNA for the CDR3 is TGCGCCAGCAGCTTGGAATTCGGGAATAATTCACCCCTCCACTTT.

This clonotype has only a few counts. V and J are TRBV18 and TRBJ2-7; the match to TRBD1 covers 12 bases. With V trimmed by 6 bases and J by 5 bases, 11 bases remained unmatched. Germline V CDR1 and CDR2: KGHSH, LQKENI. The CDR3 has 16 residues. This CDR3 is CASSRPGTGGENEQYF. The DNA for the CDR3 is TGTGCCAGCTCCCGTCCCGGGACAGGGGGCGAAAACGAGCAGTACTTC.

The V gene is TRBV30, the J gene TRBJ2-7; D might be TRBD2 (6 bases). CDR3 length: 15 residues. V lost 2 bases, J lost 4 bases, and 18 bases lay in between. CDR1 GTSNPN and CDR2 SVGIG come from the germline V gene (reference sequence). CDR3 region: CAWSLPMDYYYEQYV. CDR3 bases: TGTGCCTGGAGTCTACCAATGGACTACTATTACGAGCAGTACGTC.

The chain couples TRBV6-4 to TRBJ1-2, with 9 positions matching TRBD1. The germline gives CDR1 MRHNA, CDR2 SNTAGT. This CDR3 is built from 14 residues. V was pared by 6 bases and J by 6 bases, with 8 bases of the junction left unmatched. CDR3 in amino acids: CASSEEQGANGYTF. CDR3 bases: TGTGCCAGCAGCGAGGAACAGGGGGCCAATGGCTACACCTTC.

Many counts were recorded for this clonotype. The chain links TRBV5-1 to TRBJ2-5; D is ambiguous. Germline CDR1 is SGHRS and CDR2 is YFSETQ. The CDR3 extends over 15 amino acids. V was pared by 0 bases and J by 1 base, with 10 bases between. The CDR3: CASSLVAGSQETQYF. CDR3 nucleotide sequence: TGCGCCAGCAGCTTGGTGGCAGGAAGCCAAGAGACCCAGTACTTC. Full variable domain (outside the CDR3, taken from reference TRBV5-1 and TRBJ2-5): KAGVTQTPRYLIKTRGQQVTLSCSPISGHRSVSWYQQTPGQGLQFLFEYFSETQRNKGNFPGRFSGRQFSNSRSEMNVSTLELGDSALYLCASSLVAGSQETQYFGPGTRLLVL.

This chain connects TRBV5-4 to TRBJ1-2; unclear D gene. Between the trimmed V and J ends, which lost 0 bases and 8 bases, there was a span of 8 bases. Germline CDR1 and CDR2: SGHNT and YYREEE (reference sequence). This CDR3 has 12 residues. The CDR3 loop reads CASSLDSSGYTF. The CDR3 DNA follows: TGTGCCAGCAGCTTGGACTCGAGCGGCTACACCTTC.

This clonotype was recorded a few times. The chain links TRBV7-2 to TRBJ1-4; TRBD1 matches 7 bases. The trim removed 1 base at V and 7 bases at J, leaving 6 bases unmatched. Germline CDR1 is SGHTA and CDR2 is FQGNSA. This CDR3 spans 15 amino acids. The CDR3 region is CASSLGQGRGEKLFF. The DNA for the CDR3 is TGTGCCAGCAGCTTAGGACAGGGTCGAGGTGAAAAACTGTTTTTT.

In its sample, this clonotype was seen many times. The chain recombines TRBV29-1 with TRBJ2-1; no clear D. The CDR3 extends over 12 amino acids. V was pared by 0 bases and J by 8 bases, with 8 bases between. Per the germline V gene, CDR1 is SQVTM and CDR2 is ANQGSEA. CDR3 loop: CSVEENGHEQFF. CDR3 DNA: TGCAGCGTTGAAGAAAACGGCCATGAGCAGTTCTTC.

This clonotype was observed a few times. The chain joins TRBV2 to TRBJ2-3; D is unclear. The CDR3 contains 15 residues. The V and J ends lost 2 bases and 1 base respectively, with 10 bases between them. Germline CDR1 SNHLY, CDR2 FYNNEI. In DNA form, the CDR3 reads TGTGCCAGCAGTGAACCATCCACTGGCACAGATACGCAGTATTTT. Its translation is CASSEPSTGTDTQYF.

This clonotype was seen a handful of times. The chain combines TRBV28 with TRBJ1-2, with D perhaps TRBD1 (6 bases). Germline V CDR1 and CDR2: MDHEN, SYDVKM. Between the trimmed V and J ends, which lost 6 bases and 7 bases, there was a span of 21 bases. This CDR3 contains 15 residues. The CDR3: CASSWEGTQGGGYTF. CDR3 DNA: TGTGCCAGCAGCTGGGAGGGGACACAAGGTGGTGGCTACACCTTC.

This clonotype was observed at least ten times. V gene TRBV20-1 combines with J gene TRBJ2-1; 9 nucleotides align to TRBD2. Germline lookup yields CDR1 DFQATT and CDR2 SNEGSKA (reference sequence). After removal of 3 bases from V and 0 bases from J, the junction contained 6 bases not matched to a gene. This CDR3 spans 16 amino acids. As DNA, the CDR3 is TGCAGTGCTAGCGTCTTAGCGGGGGCCTCCTACAATGAGCAGTTCTTC. Translating it yields CSASVLAGASYNEQFF.

This clonotype came up a few times. The chain employs TRBV19 and TRBJ2-7; 8 bases line up with TRBD1. This CDR3 has 15 amino acids. J was trimmed by 2 bases and V by 6 bases; bases with no gene match: 9. Germline assignment: CDR1 LNHDA and CDR2 SQIVND (reference sequence). CDR3 sequence (DNA): TGTGCCAGTAGCTATTCCACAGGGGGACCCTACGAGCAGTACTTC. Translating it yields CASSYSTGGPYEQYF.

The V call is TRBV7-2, the J call TRBJ1-1; 7 nucleotides agree with TRBD1. The CDR3 is 15 residues long. The V segment lost 5 bases and the J segment 5 bases; nucleotides outside the gene matches: 11. Germline CDR1 reads SGHTA; CDR2 reads FQGNSA. The DNA of the CDR3 is TGTGCCAGCAGCGCCGACAGGGCAACGACTACTGAAGCTTTCTTT. It yields the protein CASSADRATTTEAFF. The entire variable domain, with the rest obtained from reference TRBV7-2 and TRBJ1-1, is as follows: GAGVSQSPSNKVTEKGKDVELRCDPISGHTALYWYRQSLGQGLEFLIYFQGNSAPDKSGLPSDRFSAERTGGSVSTLTIQRTQQEDSAVYLCASSADRATTTEAFFGQGTRLTVV.

This clonotype was counted between two and nine times. The chain joins TRBV15 to TRBJ1-5, with D uncertain. V was clipped by 4 bases and J by 4 bases, with 11 bases between them. CDR1 is LNHNV and CDR2 is YYDKDF in the germline V gene (reference sequence). The CDR3 loop spans 14 amino acids. CDR3 DNA: TGTGCCACCAGCACGGGATTGGAGAATCAGCCCCAGCATTTT. It is translated as CATSTGLENQPQHF.